These 21 T cell receptor beta chains share one sample of origin, sequenced in a study of T cells in tuberculosis. Produced via immunoSEQ multiplex PCR; TCRdb's table is partial and in-frame only. The sample lists roughly 28,000 clones, approximately 93% occurring once. The specimen sequenced was PBMCs. These receptor sequences come from a donor aged 5-35 years with latent tuberculosis or without tuberculosis infection.

The chain carries TRBV28 and TRBJ2-1; no clear D gene. There are 17 residues in the CDR3. Trimming removed 5 bases from V and 6 bases from J, with 23 bases in between. Germline CDR1 MDHEN, CDR2 SYDVKM. CDR3: CASSDPGVDTLGNEQFF. Here the CDR3 DNA reads TGTGCCAGCAGTGATCCCGGCGTCGACACCCTGGGCAATGAGCAGTTCTTC.

This clone was seen a handful of times. The V gene is TRBV6-1, the J gene TRBJ2-7; 7 bases fit TRBD1. Germline values: CDR1 MNHNS, CDR2 SASEGT. The CDR3 runs 14 residues. Trimming at V came to 9 bases and at J to 7 bases, leaving 15 bases not matched to a gene. The chain's CDR3 is CASRDRDSLWEQYF. Written as DNA, the CDR3 is TGTGCCAGTAGAGACCGGGACAGCCTTTGGGAGCAGTACTTC.

V gene TRBV5-1 combines with J gene TRBJ2-2, with 8 positions matching TRBD1. Looked up from germline, CDR1 is SGHRS and CDR2 is YFSETQ. The V segment lost 3 bases and the J segment 3 bases; nucleotides outside the gene matches: 7. This CDR3 spans 16 amino acids. CDR3 loop: CASSWVDRGHTGELFF. For the CDR3, the DNA is TGCGCCAGCAGCTGGGTAGACAGGGGCCACACCGGGGAGCTGTTTTTT.

The chain uses TRBV4-3 and TRBJ1-5; D gene ambiguous. The V end was cut by 0 bases, the J end by 5 bases, with 11 bases between. From germline, CDR1 is LGHNA and CDR2 YSLEER. The CDR3 totals 15 residues. CDR3 in DNA: TGCGCCAGCAGCCAAGATAAGGCAGGCTATCAGCCCCAGCATTTT. It is translated as CASSQDKAGYQPQHF.

The chain employs TRBV7-3 and TRBJ2-1; 16 bases map to TRBD2. This CDR3 spans 17 amino acids. The J segment lost 7 bases and the V segment lost 5 bases, leaving 8 bases of the junction unmatched. CDR1 and CDR2 from the germline V gene are SGHTA and FQGTGA. The CDR3 nucleotides read TGTGCCAGCAGCCCCGGGACTAGCGGGGGGGCTGGTAATGAGCAGTTCTTC. This gives the protein CASSPGTSGGAGNEQFF.

This rearrangement joins TRBV15 to TRBJ2-2, with D unresolved. Trimming stripped 1 base from V and 7 bases from J, with 7 bases between. In germline, CDR1 is LNHNV, CDR2 YYDKDF (reference sequence). The CDR3 sequence is 13 residues long. CDR3 protein: CATSRVYSGELFF. CDR3 DNA: TGTGCCACCAGCAGAGTCTATAGCGGGGAGCTGTTTTTT.

This clone was picked up one time. V usage is TRBV28 and J usage is TRBJ1-5; D gene uncertain. The germline V gene has CDR1 MDHEN and CDR2 SYDVKM. This CDR3 region has 13 residues. The V gene lost 5 bases and the J gene lost 2 bases, with 7 bases spanning the gap. This chain's CDR3 is CASSIGGNQPQHF. CDR3 DNA: TGTGCCAGCAGTATCGGGGGCAATCAGCCCCAGCATTTT.

CDR3 nucleotide sequence: TGTGCCAGCAGCTTTGGCGCGGGGGAATCAGGGACGGCCCTCCACTTT. The encoded protein is CASSFGAGESGTALHF. V and J are TRBV7-6 and TRBJ1-6; D is perhaps TRBD1 (5 bases). Per germline, CDR1 SGHVS and CDR2 FNYEAQ. V was shortened by 3 bases and J by 14 bases, with 23 bases between the two germline ends. The CDR3 consists of 16 residues.

The chain couples TRBV7-2 to TRBJ2-3, with D maybe TRBD2 (5 bases). The CDR3 extends over 16 amino acids. Trimming took off 5 bases at V and 6 bases at J, with 21 bases between the two ends. Germline assignment: CDR1 SGHTA and CDR2 FQGNSA. The CDR3 sequence: CASSHPGNGVRDTQYF. The CDR3 DNA sequence: TGTGCCAGCAGCCACCCGGGAAACGGGGTCAGGGATACGCAGTATTTT. The full variable domain, its missing parts supplied by reference TRBV7-2 and TRBJ2-3, is GAGVSQSPSNKVTEKGKDVELRCDPISGHTALYWYRQSLGQGLEFLIYFQGNSAPDKSGLPSDRFSAERTGGSVSTLTIQRTQQEDSAVYLCASSHPGNGVRDTQYFGPGTRLTVL.

The chain joins TRBV5-4 to TRBJ2-3; 8 nucleotides line up with TRBD2. The V gene's germline CDR1 is SGHNT and CDR2 YYREEE (reference sequence). J gave up 1 base and V 4 bases, and 5 bases lay outside the gene matches. The CDR3 runs to 15 residues. In DNA, the CDR3 is TGTGCCAGCAGCATCAGCGGGGGCCGCACAGATACGCAGTATTTT. Its translation is CASSISGGRTDTQYF.

The chain couples TRBV6-6 to TRBJ1-2, with TRBD1 matching over 7 bases. Trimming took 9 bases from V and 1 from J; bases not matched to a gene: 8. CDR1 and CDR2 from the germline V gene are MNHNY and SVGAGI (reference sequence). This CDR3 has 14 residues. The CDR3 sequence is CASTQGSGNYGYTF. CDR3 sequence (DNA): TGTGCCAGTACACAGGGGTCGGGTAACTATGGCTACACCTTC.

The chain is built from TRBV27 and TRBJ2-1, with 7 nucleotides matching TRBD1. V trimming: 7 bases; J trimming: 1 base; junction bases outside the gene matches: 4. This CDR3 is built from 14 residues. Germline V CDR1 and CDR2: MNHEY, SMNVEV (reference sequence). The CDR3 spells CASTGTASYNEQFF. CDR3 sequence (DNA): TGTGCCAGCACTGGGACAGCGTCCTACAATGAGCAGTTCTTC.

This chain joins TRBV5-1 and TRBJ2-7; tentatively, D is TRBD1 (5 bases). The CDR3 spans 15 residues. CDR1 and CDR2 (germline): SGHRS, YFSETQ. The ends were cut back, 4 bases at V and 2 bases at J, with 16 bases in the middle. The CDR3 loop is CASSPNGHGPYEQYF. Written as DNA, the CDR3 is TGCGCCAGCAGCCCGAACGGACACGGCCCCTACGAGCAGTACTTC. Drawing the rest from reference TRBV5-1 and TRBJ2-7, the complete variable domain is KAGVTQTPRYLIKTRGQQVTLSCSPISGHRSVSWYQQTPGQGLQFLFEYFSETQRNKGNFPGRFSGRQFSNSRSEMNVSTLELGDSALYLCASSPNGHGPYEQYFGPGTRLTVT.

Only a few counts were recorded for this clone. V is TRBV19 and J is TRBJ1-2; maybe TRBD1 (6 bases). CDR3 length: 16 amino acids. Germline values: CDR1 LNHDA, CDR2 SQIVND (reference sequence). Trimming removed 5 bases at V and 4 bases at J, with 20 bases between. CDR3 bases: TGTGCCAGTAGTCCCCTCCCGGGACCGGACAGCTATGGCTACACCTTC. Translating it yields CASSPLPGPDSYGYTF.

In its sample, this clone was seen a few times. The V and J genes are TRBV6-5 and TRBJ2-7; D is possibly TRBD1 (5 bases). Per germline, CDR1 MNHEY and CDR2 SVGAGI. The CDR3 runs to 14 residues. The V end lost 1 base, the J end lost 4 bases, and 11 bases lay between the germline ends. The CDR3 here is CASSYLGAEYEQYF. The CDR3 bases are TGTGCCAGCAGTTACTTAGGGGCGGAATACGAGCAGTACTTC.

The chain couples TRBV4-1 to TRBJ2-1, with TRBD1 matching over 9 bases. The CDR3 sequence is 15 residues long. J was trimmed by 4 bases and V by 4 bases; bases with no gene match: 5. Per germline, CDR1 MGHRA and CDR2 YSYEKL. This CDR3 is CASSPGQGLYNEQFF. The CDR3 nucleotides are TGCGCCAGCAGCCCGGGACAGGGCCTATACAATGAGCAGTTCTTC.

The chain uses TRBV7-6 and TRBJ2-1; 13 bases are shared with TRBD2. Germline trimming cut 3 bases from V and 8 bases from J; bases unmatched to any gene: 4. This CDR3 region has 15 residues. Germline V gene data show CDR1 as SGHVS and CDR2 as FNYEAQ. The CDR3 DNA reads as TGTGCCAGCAGCTTGACTAGCGGGGGGCTCCATGAGCAGTTCTTC. The encoded protein is CASSLTSGGLHEQFF.

The chain uses TRBV5-6 and TRBJ2-4; 11 nucleotides align to TRBD1. Germline V CDR1 and CDR2: SGHDT, YYEEEE. The CDR3 spans 14 residues. The V gene end was trimmed by 4 bases and the J gene end by 8 bases; junction bases not matched to a gene: 5. CDR3 amino acids: CASSTTGQGDIQYF. The CDR3 DNA sequence: TGTGCCAGCAGCACGACGGGACAGGGGGACATTCAGTACTTC.

The genes are TRBV27 and TRBJ2-1, with 10 bases aligning to TRBD2. Per germline, CDR1 MNHEY and CDR2 SMNVEV (reference sequence). With 0 bases clipped from V and 10 bases from J, the junction kept 6 bases outside the gene matches. This CDR3 contains 15 residues. The CDR3 bases are TGTGCCAGCAGTTTATCCCTAGCGGGGGCGGGGGAGCAGTTCTTC. The encoded protein is CASSLSLAGAGEQFF.

The chain combines TRBV5-1 with TRBJ2-1; D is ambiguous. V dropped 4 bases and J dropped 2 bases, with 19 bases sitting between them. The CDR3 totals 17 residues. The germline gives CDR1 SGHRS, CDR2 YFSETQ. Here the CDR3 reads CASSDTPRSPTYNEQFF. DNA for the CDR3: TGCGCCAGCAGCGATACGCCGCGGTCCCCTACCTACAATGAGCAGTTCTTC.

The chain uses TRBV28 and TRBJ1-2; the match to TRBD1 covers 9 bases. J lost 8 bases, V lost 6 bases, and 7 bases had no gene match. This CDR3 region has 13 residues. From germline, CDR1 is MDHEN and CDR2 SYDVKM. Written as DNA, the CDR3 is TGTGCCAGCAGCTACGACAGGGGGTTGGGCTACACCTTC. Translating it yields CASSYDRGLGYTF.